This TCR beta chain was sequenced in a study of metastatic and nonmetastatic thyroid tumors. This clone was counted at least ten times. With MiXCR, TCRdb reprocessed the PCR reads. The table shows more than 70,000 clones, with 8.6% occurring only once. Nobody among the patients had been given any treatment before thyroid surgery. The sequence came from a female donor with papillary thyroid cancer or a benign thyroid nodule (not recorded which). Some clones in this sample may be carry-over from other donors' samples. Sequencing used blood.

DNA of the CDR3: TGTGCCAGCAGCCAGGTAAAGGGAGGCGGGTATGGCTACACCTTC. Protein sequence: CASSQVKGGGYGYTF. The chain links TRBV3-1 to TRBJ1-2, with D unresolved. Trimming shortened V by 3 bases and J by 5 bases, and 16 bases separated the two germline ends. CDR1 LGHDT and CDR2 YNNKEL come from the germline V gene (reference sequence). The CDR3 runs 15 residues.